Here is one T cell receptor beta chain with its context. The sample originates from a study of blood T cell repertoires in COVID-19. Study-level background: Nucleic acid was either cDNA or gDNA, and it came from T cells, B-cell-depleted T cells, or PBMCs.

As handled by the study authors: Reference gene primer amplification in the assay estimated nucleated cell counts. Data came from immunoSEQ multiplex PCR; TCRdb stores just in-frame clones and leaves some out. V, J and clone size reflect that table, while D and trimming were determined from the DNA. The sample records around 450,000 clones, around 90% being singletons. Germline-derived CDR1 and CDR2 are WNHNN and SYGVQD (reference sequence). The CDR3 runs to 17 residues. V was cut by 0 bases and J by 7 bases, with 22 bases left in between. Participants' own reports of clinical history determined their cohort assignment.

The material sequenced was PBMCs or T cells enriched from blood (not recorded which). The clonotype comes from a woman under 30 who had recovered from COVID-19. The chain combines TRBV10-1 with TRBJ2-7; D perhaps matches TRBD2 (5 bases). CDR3 sequence: CASSESSGLPPTGEQYF. In DNA, the CDR3 is TGCGCCAGCAGTGAGTCGAGTGGCCTACCGCCTACGGGGGAGCAGTACTTC.